This entry describes one T cell receptor (beta chain). Germline values: CDR1 DFQATT, CDR2 SNEGSKA (reference sequence). With 6 bases removed from V and 7 bases from J, the gap between germline ends came to 16 bases. The CDR3 has 13 amino acids. The data derive from a study of T cells in Graves' hyperthyroidism and ophthalmopathy. Amplification targeted TCR beta CDR3 regions from RNA transcripts. During a first-round RT-PCR of the TCR CDR3, the HTBI primer set was used. Each CDR3 protein is one row after TCRdb ran MiXCR on the multiplex PCR reads. The sample lists approximately 600,000 distinct CDR3 sequences; less than 25% were seen once.

The chain carries TRBV20-1 and TRBJ2-1; D tentatively reads TRBD1 or TRBD2 (5 bases each). The specimen sequenced was blood. The TCR originated in a young man with Graves' ophthalmopathy. In DNA form, the CDR3 reads TGCAGTGCCAGGGAGTGGGTCGGGAATGAGCAGTTCTTC. Translating gives CSAREWVGNEQFF.